The clone carrying this T cell receptor beta chain occurred many times. TCRdb redid the calling of the 5' RACE reads with MiXCR, one entry per CDR3 protein. The sample contains some 560,000 distinct CDR3 sequences, around a tenth of which appear only once. These data originate in a study of identical twins. Germline values: CDR1 MDHEN, CDR2 SYDVKM. With 2 bases clipped from V and 5 bases from J, the junction kept 12 bases outside the gene matches. The CDR3 has 17 residues. These data were also reused for a study on yellow fever vaccine responses in identical twins.

This TCR came from a woman under 30 in good health. The gene calls are TRBV28 and TRBJ1-5; 7 bases are a match to TRBD1. Material for sequencing was PBMCs. CDR3 amino acids: CASSLGGPGQRDQPQHF. The CDR3 DNA reads TGTGCCAGCAGTTTAGGGGGCCCGGGACAGAGGGATCAGCCCCAGCATTTT. Drawing the rest from reference TRBV28 and TRBJ1-5, the complete variable domain is DVKVTQSSRYLVKRTGEKVFLECVQDMDHENMFWYRQDPGLGLRLIYFSYDVKMKEKGDIPEGYSVSREKKERFSLILESASTNQTSMYLCASSLGGPGQRDQPQHFGDGTRLSIL.